This entry lists 7 T cell receptor beta chains sequenced from one sample in a study of blood T cell repertoires in COVID-19. Some clones are missing from TCRdb's copy, which holds only in-frame ones; the method was immunoSEQ multiplex PCR. In the table there are more than 200,000 clones, about 85% of which are singletons. The sample comprised peripheral blood. These TCRs come from a man in his 60s with acute or convalescent COVID-19.

The rearrangement links TRBV10-3 to TRBJ2-2; 10 bases are a match to TRBD1. CDR1 and CDR2 (germline): ENHRY, SYGVKD. CDR3 length equals 15 residues. V gave up 4 bases and J gave up 5 bases; unmatched junction bases: 4. The CDR3 DNA sequence: TGTGCCATCAGTGGGGACAGGGGCCGGACCGGGGAGCTGTTTTTT. Translation: CAISGDRGRTGELFF.

The chain has TRBV18 and TRBJ2-5, with no clear D. CDR3 length: 12 amino acids. Germline V lookup: CDR1 KGHSH, CDR2 LQKENI. Trimming shortened V by 3 bases and J by 2 bases, and 4 bases separated the two germline ends. This CDR3 reads CASSPRQETQYF. For the CDR3, the DNA is TGTGCCAGCTCACCCCGGCAAGAGACCCAGTACTTC.

The V and J genes are TRBV15 and TRBJ1-5; 9 positions agree with TRBD1. Losses at the gene ends were 6 bases for V and 0 bases for J; bases not matched to a gene: 6. CDR1 LNHNV and CDR2 YYDKDF come from the germline V gene (reference sequence). The CDR3 runs to 16 residues. CDR3 amino acids: CATSSRTGDSNQPQHF. The CDR3 nucleotides are TGTGCCACCAGTTCTAGGACAGGGGATAGCAATCAGCCCCAGCATTTT.

This clone was observed once. The rearrangement uses TRBV27 and TRBJ2-1; D is possibly TRBD2 (5 bases). Trimming left V 6 bases short and J 4 bases short, with 13 bases between. The CDR3 extends over 14 amino acids. The germline CDR1 and CDR2 sequences are MNHEY and SMNVEV (reference sequence). CDR3 nucleotide sequence: TGTGCCAGCAGACACGGGGTATCTTACAATGAGCAGTTCTTC. Amino acids: CASRHGVSYNEQFF.

The rearrangement links TRBV4-2 to TRBJ2-3; 13 nucleotides align to TRBD2. The CDR3 has 18 residues. Per germline, CDR1 LGHNA and CDR2 YNFKEQ. With 4 bases clipped from V and 1 base from J, the junction kept 8 bases outside the gene matches. The CDR3 loop reads CASSLRTSGGSGTDTQYF. The DNA of the CDR3 is TGTGCCAGCAGCCTAAGGACTAGCGGGGGTTCTGGCACAGATACGCAGTATTTT.

The chain employs TRBV21-1 and TRBJ2-1; the table names TRBD2, a call not compared with the DNA. TRBV21-1 is given as a pseudogene. The CDR3 has 18 residues. CDR3 in amino acids: CASSKDTWTSPSYNEQFF. The CDR3 DNA follows: TGTGCCAGCAGCAAAGACACCTGGACTAGTCCCTCCTACAATGAGCAGTTCTTC.

This chain joins TRBV5-4 and TRBJ1-1, with D possibly being TRBD1 (6 bases). The CDR3 is 16 residues long. Germline V CDR1 and CDR2: SGHNT, YYREEE (reference sequence). Trimming took 4 bases from V and 4 from J, leaving 20 bases between them. The CDR3 spells CASSPGGAGRSTEAFF. In DNA, the CDR3 is TGTGCCAGCAGCCCGGGGGGCGCAGGTCGTAGCACTGAAGCTTTCTTT.